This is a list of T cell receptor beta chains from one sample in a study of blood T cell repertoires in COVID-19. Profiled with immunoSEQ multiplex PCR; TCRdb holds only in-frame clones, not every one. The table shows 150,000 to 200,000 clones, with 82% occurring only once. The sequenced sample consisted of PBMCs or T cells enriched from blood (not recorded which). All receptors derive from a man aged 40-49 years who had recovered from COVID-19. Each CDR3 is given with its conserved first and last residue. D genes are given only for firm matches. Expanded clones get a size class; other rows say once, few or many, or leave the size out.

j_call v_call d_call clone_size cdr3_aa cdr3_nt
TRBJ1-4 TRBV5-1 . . CASSPQEGRKEKLFF TGCGCCAGCAGCCCCCAAGAGGGTAGGAAGGAAAAACTGTTTTTT
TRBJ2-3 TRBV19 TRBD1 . CASSIFRQGRPDTQYF TGTGCCAGTAGTATTTTCCGACAGGGAAGGCCAGATACGCAGTATTTT
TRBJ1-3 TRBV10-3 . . CAIRDRADSGNTIYF TGTGCCATCAGGGACCGAGCGGACTCTGGAAACACCATATATTTT
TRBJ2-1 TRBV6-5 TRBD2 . CASSYQTSGHNEQFF TGTGCCAGCAGTTACCAGACTAGCGGACACAATGAGCAGTTCTTC
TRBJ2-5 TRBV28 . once CASSSGGQGSRETQYF TGTGCCAGCAGTTCGGGTGGGCAGGGGAGCCGCGAGACCCAGTACTTC
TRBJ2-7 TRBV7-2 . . CASSLRLEQYF TGTGCCAGCAGCTTACGACTCGAGCAGTACTTC
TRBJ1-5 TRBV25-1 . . CASSREFHQPQHF TGTGCCAGCAGCCGGGAGTTCCATCAGCCCCAGCATTTT
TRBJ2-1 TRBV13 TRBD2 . CASSLPVLAGVNEQFF TGTGCCAGCAGCTTACCGGTACTAGCGGGAGTCAATGAGCAGTTCTTC
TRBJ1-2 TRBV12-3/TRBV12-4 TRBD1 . CASRGQGRDYTF TGTGCCAGCAGGGGACAGGGGAGGGACTACACCTTC
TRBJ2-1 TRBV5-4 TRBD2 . CASSFGLASNEQFF TGTGCCAGCAGCTTTGGACTAGCGTCCAATGAGCAGTTCTTC
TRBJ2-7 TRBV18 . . CASSPTGRAGSYEQYF TGTGCCAGCTCACCAACCGGACGGGCGGGATCCTACGAGCAGTACTTC
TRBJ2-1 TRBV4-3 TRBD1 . CASSQTPGTGKYNEQFF TGCGCCAGCAGCCAAACTCCTGGGACAGGGAAGTACAATGAGCAGTTCTTC
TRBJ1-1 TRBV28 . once CASNPGGQPNTEAFF TGTGCCAGCAACCCCGGAGGGCAGCCGAACACTGAAGCTTTCTTT
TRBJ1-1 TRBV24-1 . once CATSDGVNTEAFF TGTGCCACCAGTGACGGGGTGAACACTGAAGCTTTCTTT
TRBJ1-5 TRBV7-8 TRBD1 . CASSFGDSSNQPQHF TGTGCCAGCAGCTTTGGGGACAGCTCCAATCAGCCCCAGCATTTT
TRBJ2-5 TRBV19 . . CASSISESQETQYF TGTGCCAGTAGTATTTCTGAGTCCCAAGAGACCCAGTACTTC
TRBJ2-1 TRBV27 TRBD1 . CASSDRGPNEQFF TGTGCCAGCAGCGACAGGGGGCCCAATGAGCAGTTCTTC
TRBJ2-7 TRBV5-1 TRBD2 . CASRLETSGSYEQYF TGCGCCAGCAGGCTTGAGACTAGCGGCTCCTACGAGCAGTACTTC
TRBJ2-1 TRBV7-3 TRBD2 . CASSAGGLAGEQFF TGTGCCAGCAGCGCCGGGGGACTAGCGGGTGAGCAGTTCTTC
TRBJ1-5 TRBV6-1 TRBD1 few CASSDLTGVGNQPQHF TGTGCCAGCAGTGACCTGACAGGGGTCGGCAATCAGCCCCAGCATTTT
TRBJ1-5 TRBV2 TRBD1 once CASSGDRDYSNQPQHF TGTGCCAGCAGTGGGGACAGGGACTATAGCAATCAGCCCCAGCATTTT
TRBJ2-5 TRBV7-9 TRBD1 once CASSPRDRPSQETQYF TGTGCCAGCAGCCCTCGGGACAGGCCCTCCCAAGAGACCCAGTACTTC
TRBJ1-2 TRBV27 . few CASSFSDRTDGYTF TGTGCCAGCAGTTTCTCAGACAGGACGGATGGCTACACCTTC
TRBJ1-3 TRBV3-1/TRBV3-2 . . CASSPSRGNTIYF TGTGCCAGCAGCCCTTCGCGGGGGAACACCATATATTTT
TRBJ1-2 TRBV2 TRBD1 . CASSPTGFLSGYTF TGTGCCAGCAGTCCGACAGGGTTTTTGTCTGGCTACACCTTC
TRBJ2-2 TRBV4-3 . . CASSQDTNTGELFF TGCGCCAGCAGCCAAGACACGAACACCGGGGAGCTGTTTTTT
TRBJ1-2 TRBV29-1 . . CSVDSRVYGYTF TGCAGCGTTGATTCCAGGGTCTATGGCTACACCTTC
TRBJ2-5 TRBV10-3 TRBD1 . CAINLPGQLQETQYF TGTGCCATCAACCTCCCGGGACAGCTCCAAGAGACCCAGTACTTC
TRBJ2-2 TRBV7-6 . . CASSKQQGMGSGELFF TGTGCCAGCAGCAAACAACAGGGAATGGGGTCCGGGGAGCTGTTTTTT
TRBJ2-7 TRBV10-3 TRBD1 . CAISPGTGGYEQYF TGTGCCATCAGCCCCGGGACAGGGGGCTACGAGCAGTACTTC
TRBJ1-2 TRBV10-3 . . CAISESKEYGYTF TGTGCCATCAGTGAGTCAAAGGAGTATGGCTACACCTTC
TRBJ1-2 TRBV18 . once CASSPVVDNRVNYGYTF TGTGCCAGCTCACCAGTAGTGGATAACAGGGTCAACTATGGCTACACCTTC
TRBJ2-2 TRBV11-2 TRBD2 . CASSLGTSTGELFF TGTGCCAGCAGCTTAGGGACTAGCACCGGGGAGCTGTTTTTT
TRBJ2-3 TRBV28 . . CASTIGGGTDTQYF TGTGCCAGCACCATAGGAGGCGGCACAGATACGCAGTATTTT
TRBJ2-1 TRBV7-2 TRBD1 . CASRAGPGQGYNEQFF TGTGCCAGCAGAGCCGGACCCGGACAGGGATACAATGAGCAGTTCTTC
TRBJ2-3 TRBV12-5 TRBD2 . CASGLLAGPTDTQYF TGTGCTAGTGGTTTACTAGCGGGACCCACAGATACGCAGTATTTT
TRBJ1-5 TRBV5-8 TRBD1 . CASSLVPGGYQPQHF TGTGCCAGCAGCTTGGTTCCAGGGGGTTATCAGCCCCAGCATTTT